This T cell receptor (beta chain) was recorded in a study of molecular identifiers for immune sequencing clone quantification. This clonotype has ten or more counts. TCRdb itself ran the PCR reads through MiXCR, one entry per CDR3 protein. Here the sample spans approximately 670,000 distinct CDR3 sequences, about 20% being singletons. The receptor's source is a human donor in good health. Some libraries in this study had Jurkat cell RNA spiked in. Sample: naive CD8+ T cells from blood, with Jurkat cell RNA spiked in. Sample subset: FACS-sorted CD8+CD4-CCR7+CD45RA+ naive T cells.

The CDR3: CASSPHASGTTDTQYF. In nucleotides, the CDR3 is TGCGCCAGCAGCCCGCACGCGTCAGGGACTACAGATACGCAGTATTTT. The chain joins TRBV4-3 to TRBJ2-3; the D gene is possibly TRBD2 (6 bases). Germline CDR1 is LGHNA and CDR2 is YSLEER. The V and J ends lost 4 bases and 3 bases respectively, with 17 bases between them. The CDR3 has 16 residues.